In its sample, the clone carrying this TCR beta chain was seen many times. Its antigen is undetermined. The germline CDR1 and CDR2 sequences are KGHSH and LQKENI. V lost 6 bases to trimming and J lost 3 bases, with 14 bases between them. CDR3 length: 14 residues. The data originate from a study of T cells in Graves' hyperthyroidism and ophthalmopathy. General study findings and limits: Ophthalmopathy and stable hyperthyroidism were separated by a 13 V-J model.

The authors deemed Graves' hyperthyroidism stable absent ophthalmopathy progression within 18 months. Patients aged 18 to 65 with hyperthyroidism were newly diagnosed, with duration under 2 months. Uncontrolled infections, other autoimmune diseases, pregnancy or lactation led to exclusion of patients. TCR beta CDR3 sequences were amplified from RNA transcripts. HTBI primers were the set used in a first-round RT-PCR of the TCR CDR3. MiXCR was run by TCRdb on the multiplex PCR reads, yielding one entry per CDR3 protein. The sample includes 600,000 or so distinct CDR3 sequences, around 15% of them seen just once.

The sequenced sample consisted of blood. The clonotype was recovered from a woman in her thirties with Graves' hyperthyroidism. The chain employs TRBV18 and TRBJ1-1; D remains unclear. CDR3 DNA: TGTGCCAGCTCCACGGACGGACCACACACTGAAGCTTTCTTT. Protein product: CASSTDGPHTEAFF.